This T cell receptor beta chain was captured in a study of long-term antiretroviral therapy in people with HIV. At the level of the study: It was about a decade after the earliest samples that the 2015 immediate-ART recommendation appeared. Study findings and constraints: Dominance of pre-ART expanded clones persisted, fluctuating and often declining after ART. Sampling of blood ran from the mid-2000s to the late 2010s, and older ART regimens were possibly in use.

There were roughly 0.95-10 million cryopreserved PBMC in the samples before DNA extraction. immunoSEQ v3.0 was run at survey level. Measured with immunoSEQ multiplex PCR; TCRdb has only the in-frame clones, and not every one. The table records some 28,000 clones, 80% of them present only once. The CDR3 is made up of 12 amino acids. V was cut by 6 bases and J by 3 bases, with 6 bases left in between. Germline V CDR1 and CDR2: MDHEN, SYDVKM. About this clone: Its target is unknown.

The V call is TRBV28, the J call TRBJ1-5; D not resolved. The clonotype was recovered from a man aged 35-49 years with HIV. The source was unsorted PBMCs, collected 0.3 years after starting antiretroviral therapy. Written as DNA, the CDR3 is TGTGCCAGCAGGGAGTACAATCAGCCCCAGCATTTT. Its protein product is CASREYNQPQHF.